This TCR beta chain was identified during a study of T cells after yellow fever vaccination. Study background: Low-cell-number fractions were prepared with SMART-Seq v4 Ultra Low Input. The study, taken as a whole, reports: High-abundance clonotypes from the bulk population could contaminate FACS-sorted repertoires. Peaking faster, on day 5 versus 15, the secondary response was nonetheless weaker.

This clonotype was detected many times. The antigen is not known. Conversion of TCR transcripts into cDNA relied on 5'RACE template switching, which added a universal primer site and UMIs. TCRdb reanalysed the 5' RACE reads using MiXCR and keeps one entry per CDR3 protein. This table has just under 600,000 distinct CDR3 sequences, roughly 14% appearing once. This clonotype was sampled from a man between 25 and 39 years old who received the YFV17D yellow fever vaccine. This sample comprised PBMCs, obtained on the day of the yellow fever booster vaccination.

The CDR3 bases are TGTGCCAGCAGCACCGGACCACGGGACGAGCAGTACTTC. Translation gives CASSTGPRDEQYF. V gene TRBV7-2 combines with J gene TRBJ2-7; D is unresolved. This CDR3 contains 13 residues. CDR1 and CDR2 from the germline V gene are SGHTA and FQGNSA. Between the trimmed V and J ends, which lost 5 bases and 5 bases, there was a span of 13 bases.